Listed here are 23 T cell receptor beta chains from one sample, sequenced in a study of T cells in women clearing cervical HPV infection. The table came from immunoSEQ multiplex PCR; TCRdb's copy has only in-frame clones and leaves some out. This table lists around 31,000 clones. Sequenced material: blood buffy coat. Every receptor here comes from a woman aged 18 to 75 with a cervical HPV16 infection that either progressed to CIN3+ or cleared (not recorded which).

For this clone: The read ends 3 residues shy of where the CDR3 ends; the end is completed using the germline J gene. The rearrangement uses TRBV7-2 and TRBJ1-1, with a possible D match to TRBD1 (5 bases). CDR3 length: 15 residues. The V end was cut by 1 base, the J end by 0 bases, with 9 bases between. CDR1 and CDR2 from the germline V gene are SGHTA and FQGNSA. The CDR3 sequence is CASSLGGAVNTEAFF. The DNA read from the CDR3 is TGTGCCAGCAGCTTAGGGGGCGCGGTGAACACTGAA.

A remark on this clone: The observed sequence ends 3 residues before the CDR3 terminus, with the missing tail filled in from the germline J gene. The chain recombines TRBV7-9 with TRBJ2-5; 7 positions match TRBD1. The length of the CDR3 is 14 residues. Germline V gene data show CDR1 as SEHNR and CDR2 as FQNEAQ (reference sequence). The V and J ends lost 5 bases and 4 bases, in that order; junction bases with no gene match: 7. CDR3 DNA, as far as it was read: TGTGCCAGCAGCATCCGGGACAGTCCAGAGACC. Encoded protein: CASSIRDSPET. The CDR3 in full is CASSIRDSPETQYF.

A note on this clone: Read data end 3 residues before the CDR3 end; the end is taken from the germline J gene. The chain is built from TRBV4-2 and TRBJ2-6; 12 bases agree with TRBD2. This CDR3 is 17 amino acids long. Trimming took 4 bases from V and 1 from J; bases not matched to a gene: 2. CDR1 LGHNA and CDR2 YNFKEQ come from the germline V gene. CDR3 bases read: TGTGCCAGCAGCCCCACTAGCGGGGGGTCTGGGGCCAACGTC. Protein product: CASSPTSGGSGANV. The complete CDR3 reads CASSPTSGGSGANVLTF.

Regarding this clone: The read terminates 3 residues before the CDR3 end, so the remaining end is supplied by the germline J gene. This chain links TRBV7-7 with TRBJ2-1, with 8 bases lining up with TRBD2. J was trimmed by 8 bases and V by 2 bases; bases with no gene match: 5. This CDR3 spans 14 amino acids. Germline values: CDR1 SSHAT, CDR2 FNYEAQ (reference sequence). CDR3 amino acids: CASSLYGGAYEQFF. CDR3 DNA (partial): TGTGCCAGCAGCTTATACGGGGGGGCCTATGAG.

Remarks on this clone: The CDR3 goes on 3 residues after the read ends, and that part is filled in from the germline J gene. The chain has TRBV5-1 and TRBJ1-2, with 8 bases matching TRBD1. This CDR3 is 15 amino acids long. Trimming at V came to 2 bases and at J to 3 bases, leaving 6 bases not matched to a gene. Per germline, CDR1 SGHRS and CDR2 YFSETQ. CDR3 sequence: CASSFQGARDYGYTF. Incomplete CDR3 DNA: TGCGCCAGCAGCTTTCAGGGGGCGCGTGACTATGGC.

Remarks on this clone: The read halts 3 residues ahead of the CDR3 end, with the missing end drawn from the germline J gene. This chain links TRBV5-5 with TRBJ2-7; TRBD1 aligns across 9 bases. CDR3 length: 14 amino acids. CDR1 and CDR2 (germline): SGHKS, YYEKEE (reference sequence). V shed 0 bases and J 4 bases; nucleotides not matched to a gene: 2. The CDR3 region is CASSLEQGAYEQYF. CDR3 DNA, as far as it was read: TGTGCCAGCAGCTTGGAACAGGGGGCTTACGAG.

Concerning this clone: The read halts 3 residues ahead of the CDR3 end, with the missing end drawn from the germline J gene. This chain connects TRBV5-6 to TRBJ1-2; maybe TRBD1 (6 bases). CDR3 size: 14 residues. The germline CDR1 and CDR2 sequences are SGHDT and YYEEEE. Trimming pared 4 bases from V and 5 bases from J, leaving 15 bases between. Partial CDR3 DNA: TGTGCCAGCAGCCTAGGACAGCGCCCTTATGGC. Its protein is CASSLGQRPYG. The whole CDR3 region reads CASSLGQRPYGYTF.

A remark on this clone: The read ends 3 residues early relative to the CDR3; the germline J gene fills the gap. V usage is TRBV2 and J usage is TRBJ2-5; 12 nucleotides align to TRBD2. Trimming removed 1 base from V and 5 bases from J; junction bases left unmatched: 8. This CDR3 has 17 amino acids. CDR1 is SNHLY, CDR2 FYNNEI, per germline. The part of the CDR3 DNA that was read is TGTGCCAGCAGTGAAGGTTGGCTAGCGGGGGGGCAGGAGACC. The encoded protein is CASSEGWLAGGQET. The complete CDR3 protein is CASSEGWLAGGQETQYF.

Concerning this clone itself: Read sequence stops 3 residues before the CDR3 end, and the germline J gene provides the missing end. The chain joins TRBV7-6 to TRBJ2-2; 10 nucleotides agree with TRBD2. The CDR3 totals 17 residues. J was trimmed by 7 bases and V by 5 bases; bases with no gene match: 13. Germline CDR1 reads SGHVS; CDR2 reads FNYEAQ. The covered CDR3 bases are TGTGCCAGCAGCCCGGGGGACCTAGCGGGAGAGCACGGGGAG. Translating gives CASSPGDLAGEHGE. Given in full, the CDR3 is CASSPGDLAGEHGELFF.

Comments on this clone: The read gets to within 3 residues of the CDR3 end, and the germline J gene fills in the rest. This sequence joins TRBV4-2 and TRBJ2-2; TRBD1 matches at 8 bases. CDR1 is LGHNA, CDR2 YNFKEQ, per germline. V gave up 8 bases and J gave up 8 bases; unmatched junction bases: 10. The CDR3 sequence is 14 residues long. The CDR3 sequence is CASCPGQEEGELFF. CDR3 DNA, as far as it was read: TGTGCCAGCTGCCCGGGACAGGAAGAAGGGGAG.

The CDR3 loop is CASSLIRLKETQYF. The sequenced part of the CDR3 DNA is TGTGCCAGCAGCTTAATCAGGTTAAAAGAGACC. V gene TRBV5-5 combines with J gene TRBJ2-5, with no clear D. The read gets to within 3 residues of the CDR3 end, and the germline J gene fills in the rest. The CDR3 loop spans 14 amino acids. The V gene lost 2 bases and the J gene lost 3 bases, with 11 bases spanning the gap. Germline CDR1 and CDR2: SGHKS and YYEKEE (reference sequence).

Comments on this clone: The CDR3 extends 3 residues past the end of the read, so its final part is completed from the germline J gene. This chain connects TRBV5-6 to TRBJ2-5, with D uncertain. Trimming left V 4 bases short and J 7 bases short, with 8 bases between. The V gene's germline CDR1 is SGHDT and CDR2 YYEEEE. The CDR3 covers 11 residues. The CDR3 sequence: CASSAALTQYF. Partial CDR3 DNA: TGTGCCAGCAGCGCCGCGTTGACC. Complete variable domain (other parts from reference TRBV5-6 and TRBJ2-5): DAGVTQSPTHLIKTRGQQVTLRCSPKSGHDTVSWYQQALGQGPQFIFQYYEEEERQRGNFPDRFSGHQFPNYSSELNVNALLLGDSALYLCASSAALTQYFGPGTRLLVL.

A word on this clone: The germline gene is not matched at one end of the junction; a read error may be the cause. The read falls 3 residues short of the CDR3 end, and the missing part is taken from the germline J gene. This sequence joins TRBV19 and TRBJ1-1, with D perhaps matching TRBD1 (5 bases). This CDR3 is 13 amino acids long. The germline V gene has CDR1 LNHDA and CDR2 SQIVND (reference sequence). The CDR3 DNA, read in part, is TGTGCCAGTAGTGTAGACAGGAACACTGAA. Amino acid sequence: CASSVDRNTE. The entire CDR3 sequence reads CASSVDRNTEAFF.

Points on this clone: The observed sequence ends 3 residues before the CDR3 terminus, with the missing tail filled in from the germline J gene. The chain links TRBV19 to TRBJ2-7, with 10 bases matching TRBD1. The CDR3 runs to 14 residues. With 6 bases clipped from V and 3 bases from J, the junction kept 5 bases outside the gene matches. The germline V gene encodes CDR1 LNHDA and CDR2 SQIVND (reference sequence). Incomplete CDR3 DNA: TGTGCCAGTAGCCCCAGGACAGGGGGCTACGAG. Translation: CASSPRTGGYE. The complete CDR3 sequence is CASSPRTGGYEQYF.

With regard to this clone: The DNA ends 3 residues before the CDR3 does, and the rest of the CDR3 is filled in from the germline J gene. This chain joins TRBV7-8 and TRBJ2-7, with 8 nucleotides matching TRBD1. V gave up 4 bases and J gave up 2 bases; unmatched junction bases: 4. CDR1 and CDR2 from the germline V gene are SGHVS and FQNEAQ. CDR3 size: 14 residues. The CDR3 bases that were read are TGTGCCAGCAGCTCCGGGACAGGAACCTACGAG. This codes for CASSSGTGTYE. The whole CDR3 sequence reads CASSSGTGTYEQYF.

Notes on this clone: The junction and the germline gene differ at one end; a read error may be behind it. CDR3: CASSKGQGRVTDAQYF. CDR3 bases read: TGCGCCAGCAGCAAGGGACAGGGAAGAGTTACAGATGCG. This chain links TRBV5-1 with TRBJ2-3; 9 nucleotides agree with TRBD1. The sequence runs out 3 residues before the end of the CDR3; the remainder is reconstructed from the germline J gene. CDR3 size: 16 residues. The germline CDR1 and CDR2 sequences are SGHRS and YFSETQ.

With regard to this clone: The read stops 3 residues short of the end of the CDR3; the missing end is completed from the germline J gene. This chain connects TRBV7-8 to TRBJ2-3, with TRBD2 as a possible D gene (6 bases). The CDR3 runs 15 residues. Germline V gene lookup returns CDR1 SGHVS and CDR2 FQNEAQ. CDR3 region: CASAPGIAGKRAQYF. The covered CDR3 bases are TGTGCCAGCGCTCCCGGGATCGCGGGGAAAAGGGCG.

Worth noting for this clone: From the germline J gene comes the end of the CDR3, since the read stops 3 residues before it. The chain couples TRBV11-3 to TRBJ2-7; 8 nucleotides line up with TRBD1. V lost 4 bases and J lost 2; bases outside the gene matches: 4. The CDR3 runs 14 residues. Germline V CDR1 and CDR2: SGHNT, YENEEA. The CDR3 loop reads CASSSGTGTYEQYF. Incomplete CDR3 DNA: TGTGCCAGCAGCTCCGGGACAGGAACCTACGAG. Full variable domain (outside the CDR3, taken from reference TRBV11-3 and TRBJ2-7): EAGVVQSPRYKIIEKKQPVAFWCNPISGHNTLYWYLQNLGQGPELLIRYENEEAVDDSQLPKDRFSAERLKGVDSTLKIQPAELGDSAVYLCASSSGTGTYEQYFGPGTRLTVT.

Regarding this clone: The read falls 3 residues short of the CDR3 end, and the missing part is taken from the germline J gene. This rearrangement joins TRBV6-2 or TRBV6-3 to TRBJ2-3; 9 positions agree with TRBD1. CDR3 size: 17 residues. The V gene end was trimmed by 6 bases and the J gene end by 2 bases; junction bases not matched to a gene: 12. CDR1 and CDR2 from the germline V gene are MNHEY and SVGEGT. The chain's CDR3 is CASSLTPTGGFTDTQYF. CDR3 bases read: TGTGCCAGCAGCCTAACCCCTACAGGGGGCTTCACAGATACG.

A remark on this clone: The read ends 3 residues early relative to the CDR3; the germline J gene fills the gap. The J gene is TRBJ1-1, the V gene TRBV29-1; no reliable D call. The CDR3 contains 13 residues. V dropped 7 bases and J dropped 1 base, with 13 bases sitting between them. CDR1 is SQVTM, CDR2 ANQGSEA, per germline. CDR3 bases read: TGCAGCGCTCACAGAACCTCGAACACTGAA. Its protein is CSAHRTSNTE. The whole CDR3 protein reads CSAHRTSNTEAFF.

In regard to this clone: The read terminates 3 residues ahead of where the CDR3 ends, so the germline J gene completes it. The rearrangement uses TRBV7-2 and TRBJ2-5; 7 bases map to TRBD1. With 3 bases clipped from V and 4 bases from J, the junction kept 5 bases outside the gene matches. Germline CDR1 and CDR2: SGHTA and FQGNSA. The CDR3 has 14 amino acids. The CDR3 region is CASSFQTGSETQYF. The covered CDR3 bases are TGTGCCAGCAGCTTCCAGACAGGGTCAGAGACC.

As regards this clone: The CDR3 is cut off 3 residues early in the read; its end comes from the germline J gene. The V and J genes are TRBV30 and TRBJ2-3; D tentatively reads TRBD1 or TRBD2 (5 bases each). The CDR3 is 14 amino acids. Germline values: CDR1 GTSNPN, CDR2 SVGIG (reference sequence). CDR3 bases read: TGTGCCTGGAGGAGTATTACTCGAAGAGGGGCG. This translates into CAWRSITRRGA. The full CDR3 is CAWRSITRRGAQYF.

The sequenced CDR3 bases are TGTGCCTTCGGCAGGCCTTACTACGAG. Its translation: CAFGRPYYE. The whole CDR3 is CAFGRPYYEQYF. The chain carries TRBV30 and TRBJ2-7; D is unresolved. Read data end 3 residues before the CDR3 end; the end is taken from the germline J gene. The germline CDR1 and CDR2 sequences are GTSNPN and SVGIG (reference sequence). CDR3 length: 12 amino acids. V was pared by 7 bases and J by 3 bases, with 13 bases between.